The 32 T cell receptor beta chains in this list originate from one sample, sequenced in a study of blood T cell repertoires in COVID-19. Libraries were prepared by immunoSEQ multiplex PCR; TCRdb keeps only in-frame clonotypes and omits some of them. The sample holds roughly 670,000 clones, 90% seen once. The source material was peripheral blood. These receptors all come from a woman younger than 35 with acute or convalescent COVID-19.

This chain uses TRBV19 with TRBJ1-1; the D is unclear. Germline CDR1 is LNHDA and CDR2 is SQIVND (reference sequence). The V and J ends lost 2 bases and 3 bases respectively, with 7 bases between them. The CDR3 runs to 13 residues. The CDR3 spells CASSINRHTEAFF. The CDR3 DNA follows: TGTGCCAGTAGTATAAACAGACACACTGAAGCTTTCTTT.

The rearrangement joins TRBV6-2 or TRBV6-3 to TRBJ1-5; D may be TRBD1 (5 bases). V was pared by 5 bases and J by 4 bases, with 9 bases between. The CDR3 length is 13 residues. Germline CDR1 MNHEY, CDR2 SVGEGT. This CDR3 is CASSPGRNQPQHF. The CDR3 DNA sequence: TGTGCCAGCAGTCCAGGGCGTAATCAGCCCCAGCATTTT.

The chain recombines TRBV6-2 or TRBV6-3 with TRBJ2-4, with 10 bases aligning to TRBD1. Germline V gene data show CDR1 as MNHEY and CDR2 as SVGEGT. Trimming removed 0 bases from V and 0 bases from J; junction bases left unmatched: 5. CDR3 length: 18 amino acids. The CDR3 here is CASSYSTGTGVAKNIQYF. For the CDR3, the DNA is TGTGCCAGCAGTTACTCGACTGGGACAGGGGTAGCCAAAAACATTCAGTACTTC.

CDR3 nucleotide sequence: TGTGCCAGCAGTGCCAGGGACAGGGGGGATGGTCAGCCCCAGCATTTT. Translated: CASSARDRGDGQPQHF. This chain uses TRBV25-1 with TRBJ1-5; TRBD1 aligns across 11 bases. The CDR3 is made up of 16 amino acids. Germline V gene data show CDR1 as MGHDK and CDR2 as SYGVNS. V trimming: 4 bases; J trimming: 6 bases; junction bases outside the gene matches: 8.

The V gene is TRBV7-8, the J gene TRBJ2-3, with TRBD2 matching over 7 bases. This CDR3 is built from 13 residues. CDR1 is SGHVS, CDR2 FQNEAQ, per germline. With V trimmed by 1 base and J by 6 bases, 1 base remained unmatched. The CDR3 reads CASSLGRGDTQYF. The CDR3 DNA follows: TGTGCCAGCAGCTTAGGGCGGGGGGATACGCAGTATTTT.

The chain carries TRBV15 and TRBJ2-7; 8 positions match TRBD1. CDR1 and CDR2 (germline): LNHNV, YYDKDF (reference sequence). The CDR3 extends over 15 amino acids. V shed 1 base, J shed 5 bases, and the junction held 7 bases outside the gene matches. DNA for the CDR3: TGTGCCACCAGCAGAGTTACAGGGGGAAGGAACGAGCAGTACTTC. Protein: CATSRVTGGRNEQYF.

The chain recombines TRBV19 with TRBJ1-1, with D uncertain. Between the trimmed V and J ends, which lost 5 bases and 10 bases, there was a span of 14 bases. This CDR3 contains 12 residues. CDR1 is LNHDA, CDR2 SQIVND, per germline (reference sequence). CDR3 amino acids: CASSPRQDRAFF. DNA of the CDR3: TGTGCCAGTAGTCCCAGACAAGATCGAGCTTTCTTT.

V and J are TRBV29-1 and TRBJ1-1; 8 bases align to TRBD1. Germline CDR1 reads SQVTM; CDR2 reads ANQGSEA. This CDR3 is 13 amino acids long. V lost 3 bases, J lost 4 bases, and 4 bases stayed unmatched. The CDR3 reads CSVDGQGGTEAFF. The CDR3 nucleotides read TGCAGCGTTGATGGACAGGGTGGCACTGAAGCTTTCTTT.

The chain combines TRBV24-1 with TRBJ2-1, with 8 bases fitting TRBD2. The CDR3 sequence is 14 residues long. Germline V gives CDR1 KGHDR, CDR2 SFDVKD. The ends lost 9 bases at V and 8 bases at J; junction bases unmatched: 11. CDR3 DNA: TGTGCCACCTCACCGGGGGGGGCAATCGATGAGCAGTTCTTC. Its translation: CATSPGGAIDEQFF.

This chain uses TRBV6-1 with TRBJ1-2; a possible D gene is TRBD1 (5 bases). Trimming cost V 0 bases and J 4 bases, with 15 bases left between them. This CDR3 spans 16 amino acids. The germline V gene encodes CDR1 MNHNS and CDR2 SASEGT. CDR3 sequence reads: CASSEARTPWGYGYTF. CDR3 coding DNA: TGTGCCAGCAGTGAAGCAAGGACACCTTGGGGCTATGGCTACACCTTC.

The V call is TRBV4-3, the J call TRBJ1-1; 8 nucleotides align to TRBD1. From germline, CDR1 is LGHNA and CDR2 YSLEER. This CDR3 has 16 amino acids. V was pared by 1 base and J by 4 bases, with 8 bases of the junction left unmatched. In DNA, the CDR3 is TGCGCCAGCAGCCAAGGACAACAGGGGGTTGGCACTGAAGCTTTCTTT. Its protein product is CASSQGQQGVGTEAFF.

The chain joins TRBV18 to TRBJ1-2; D may be TRBD1 (6 bases). V lost 3 bases to trimming and J lost 3 bases, with 14 bases between them. Per germline, CDR1 KGHSH and CDR2 LQKENI. The CDR3 totals 15 residues. CDR3 protein: CASSPLRQDYYGYTF. For the CDR3, the DNA is TGTGCCAGCTCACCCCTCCGACAGGACTACTATGGCTACACCTTC.

V and J are TRBV7-2 and TRBJ1-5; unclear D gene. Germline CDR1 and CDR2: SGHTA and FQGNSA. The germline V and J ends were trimmed by 1 base and 2 bases, with 12 bases remaining between them. The CDR3 is 16 residues long. The CDR3 DNA reads as TGTGCCAGCAGCTTAGAAGGACCCGGGGGCAATCAGCCCCAGCATTTT. Amino acid sequence: CASSLEGPGGNQPQHF.

The chain joins TRBV14 to TRBJ1-2, with a weak D call TRBD1 (5 bases). The CDR3 is 15 residues long. V was trimmed by 4 bases and J by 7 bases, leaving 19 bases between them. Germline values: CDR1 SGHDN, CDR2 FVKESK. CDR3 loop: CASSLGAPSVGGYTF. The CDR3 DNA is TGTGCCAGCAGCCTTGGGGCCCCTAGTGTGGGTGGCTACACCTTC.

The V gene is TRBV4-1, the J gene TRBJ1-4, with D possibly being TRBD1 (5 bases). Germline CDR1 MGHRA, CDR2 YSYEKL. Trimming pared 1 base from V and 6 bases from J, leaving 9 bases between. The CDR3 is made up of 14 amino acids. The chain's CDR3 is CASSQVGDYEKLFF. The DNA of the CDR3 is TGCGCCAGCAGCCAAGTAGGGGATTATGAAAAACTGTTTTTT.

The chain has TRBV10-3 and TRBJ1-5; 10 nucleotides match TRBD1. The V and J ends lost 2 bases and 0 bases, in that order; junction bases with no gene match: 7. CDR1 is ENHRY, CDR2 SYGVKD, per germline. This CDR3 is 18 amino acids long. The CDR3 is CAISEMDRGFYSNQPQHF. The CDR3 DNA reads as TGTGCCATCAGTGAGATGGACAGGGGGTTTTATAGCAATCAGCCCCAGCATTTT.

This chain connects TRBV27 to TRBJ2-3; D is perhaps TRBD1 (6 bases). Trimming left V 1 base short and J 4 bases short, with 21 bases between. The CDR3 runs 18 residues. Germline V gives CDR1 MNHEY, CDR2 SMNVEV (reference sequence). CDR3 in amino acids: CASSLYFPGPQGSDTQYF. CDR3 coding DNA: TGTGCCAGCAGTTTATACTTCCCGGGACCCCAGGGGTCAGATACGCAGTATTTT.

V and J are TRBV7-9 and TRBJ1-4; D perhaps matches TRBD1 (6 bases). V was cut by 5 bases and J by 4 bases, with 14 bases left in between. This CDR3 region has 15 residues. Looked up from germline, CDR1 is SEHNR and CDR2 is FQNEAQ (reference sequence). The CDR3 coding sequence is TGTGCCAGCAGCGAAACAGGACAGTTTAATGAAAAACTGTTTTTT. Amino acid sequence: CASSETGQFNEKLFF.

J is TRBJ2-3 and V is TRBV6-2 or TRBV6-3; 7 bases fit TRBD1. Germline trimming cut 1 base from V and 2 bases from J; bases unmatched to any gene: 3. Looked up from germline, CDR1 is MNHEY and CDR2 is SVGEGT. This CDR3 spans 15 amino acids. The CDR3 here is CASSYYQGVTDTQYF. For the CDR3, the DNA is TGTGCCAGCAGTTACTACCAGGGGGTCACAGATACGCAGTATTTT.

The rearrangement links TRBV2 to TRBJ2-7; possible D gene TRBD2, 5 bases. V was clipped by 7 bases and J by 0 bases, with 13 bases between them. The CDR3 runs to 14 residues. Germline V lookup: CDR1 SNHLY, CDR2 FYNNEI. The CDR3 is CASKRERSSYEQYF. The CDR3 coding sequence is TGTGCCAGCAAAAGGGAGAGATCCTCCTACGAGCAGTACTTC.

The chain uses TRBV3-1 (or the pseudogene TRBV3-2) and TRBJ2-3; maybe TRBD2 (5 bases). Trimming removed 0 bases from V and 6 bases from J, with 16 bases in between. This CDR3 spans 16 amino acids. The germline V gene has CDR1 LGHDT and CDR2 YNNKEL (reference sequence). The CDR3 loop reads CASSQEEGPTVDTQYF. CDR3 bases: TGTGCCAGCAGCCAAGAAGAGGGTCCTACGGTGGATACGCAGTATTTT.

This sequence joins TRBV18 and TRBJ2-1; tentatively, D is TRBD2 (5 bases). CDR1 is KGHSH, CDR2 LQKENI, per germline. The CDR3 totals 15 residues. Trimming removed 3 bases at V and 5 bases at J, with 14 bases between. For the CDR3, the DNA is TGTGCCAGCTCACCTTGGGCAGGAGGTAACAATGAGCAGTTCTTC. It specifies CASSPWAGGNNEQFF.

The rearrangement uses TRBV15 and TRBJ1-1, with D possibly being TRBD1 (5 bases). This CDR3 is built from 15 residues. The V gene lost 3 bases and the J gene lost 1 base, with 12 bases spanning the gap. Germline CDR1 reads LNHNV; CDR2 reads YYDKDF (reference sequence). The CDR3 sequence is CATSRPGAGNTEAFF. The CDR3 DNA reads as TGTGCCACCAGCAGGCCTGGGGCAGGGAACACTGAAGCTTTCTTT.

The chain carries TRBV6-5 and TRBJ1-1, with a tentative D call TRBD1 (6 bases). Germline assignment: CDR1 MNHEY and CDR2 SVGAGI. Deletions cut 6 bases from V and 3 bases from J, with 14 bases between. The CDR3 contains 14 residues. The CDR3 spells CASSRQVEDTEAFF. In DNA form, the CDR3 reads TGTGCCAGCAGCCGACAGGTCGAGGACACTGAAGCTTTCTTT.

This clone was recorded only once. This rearrangement joins TRBV27 to TRBJ1-2; D uncertain. This CDR3 is 12 amino acids long. The V gene's germline CDR1 is MNHEY and CDR2 SMNVEV (reference sequence). Trimming pared 0 bases from V and 4 bases from J, leaving 3 bases between. This chain's CDR3 is CASSLSFYGYTF. CDR3 nucleotide sequence: TGTGCCAGCAGTTTATCCTTCTATGGCTACACCTTC.

This chain joins TRBV19 and TRBJ1-1; D is possibly TRBD1 (5 bases). The CDR3 totals 14 residues. V was pared by 6 bases and J by 4 bases, with 15 bases between. Germline loops: CDR1 LNHDA, CDR2 SQIVND (reference sequence). The CDR3 loop is CASRSGGRITEAFF. CDR3 DNA: TGTGCCAGTAGGTCGGGGGGGAGGATCACTGAAGCTTTCTTT.

The chain links TRBV19 to TRBJ1-2; D uncertain. The CDR3 has 13 amino acids. Germline values: CDR1 LNHDA, CDR2 SQIVND (reference sequence). Trimming stripped 1 base from V and 1 base from J, with 4 bases between. In DNA, the CDR3 is TGTGCCAGTAGTATAGCTCTTAACTATGGCTACACCTTC. Amino acid sequence: CASSIALNYGYTF.

This chain links TRBV19 with TRBJ1-4, with D tentatively TRBD1 (6 bases). The V gene's germline CDR1 is LNHDA and CDR2 SQIVND (reference sequence). The CDR3 runs 14 residues. V lost 7 bases, J lost 7 bases, and 16 bases lay in between. The CDR3 region is CASIGPGVGEKLFF. CDR3 DNA: TGTGCCAGTATAGGGCCAGGGGTAGGTGAAAAACTGTTTTTT.

The J gene is TRBJ2-2, the V gene TRBV29-1; TRBD1 might be the D (6 bases). V lost 7 bases and J 6 bases, leaving 12 bases between the germline ends. Germline V gene data show CDR1 as SQVTM and CDR2 as ANQGSEA. The CDR3 has 12 residues. The CDR3 region is CSAHRASGELFF. In DNA, the CDR3 is TGCAGCGCCCACAGGGCTTCCGGGGAGCTGTTTTTT.

The rearrangement joins TRBV5-1 to TRBJ1-4; 9 nucleotides line up with TRBD1. The V gene end was trimmed by 1 base and the J gene end by 4 bases; junction bases not matched to a gene: 2. CDR1 and CDR2 from the germline V gene are SGHRS and YFSETQ. The CDR3 is made up of 15 amino acids. The chain's CDR3 is CASSLTGQGNEKLFF. CDR3 in DNA: TGCGCCAGCAGCTTGACGGGACAGGGTAATGAAAAACTGTTTTTT. Full variable domain (outside the CDR3, taken from reference TRBV5-1 and TRBJ1-4): KAGVTQTPRYLIKTRGQQVTLSCSPISGHRSVSWYQQTPGQGLQFLFEYFSETQRNKGNFPGRFSGRQFSNSRSEMNVSTLELGDSALYLCASSLTGQGNEKLFFGSGTQLSVL.

The chain links TRBV6-4 to TRBJ1-1, with 9 bases that match TRBD1. The CDR3 has 19 residues. V lost 3 bases to trimming and J lost 1 base; unmatched junction nucleotides: 15. Per germline, CDR1 MRHNA and CDR2 SNTAGT. Written as DNA, the CDR3 is TGTGCCAGCAGTGAAAAAACCGGGACAGGGTCTTGTTCGAACACTGAAGCTTTCTTT. This sequence encodes CASSEKTGTGSCSNTEAFF.

This rearrangement joins TRBV6-5 to TRBJ1-1, with D perhaps matching TRBD1 (6 bases). The CDR3 runs to 14 residues. The V end lost 8 bases, the J end lost 4 bases, and 17 bases lay between the germline ends. Germline V gene sequence: CDR1 MNHEY, CDR2 SVGAGI. CDR3 region: CASDPGGGFTEAFF. The CDR3 DNA sequence: TGTGCCAGCGACCCCGGGGGGGGCTTCACTGAAGCTTTCTTT.